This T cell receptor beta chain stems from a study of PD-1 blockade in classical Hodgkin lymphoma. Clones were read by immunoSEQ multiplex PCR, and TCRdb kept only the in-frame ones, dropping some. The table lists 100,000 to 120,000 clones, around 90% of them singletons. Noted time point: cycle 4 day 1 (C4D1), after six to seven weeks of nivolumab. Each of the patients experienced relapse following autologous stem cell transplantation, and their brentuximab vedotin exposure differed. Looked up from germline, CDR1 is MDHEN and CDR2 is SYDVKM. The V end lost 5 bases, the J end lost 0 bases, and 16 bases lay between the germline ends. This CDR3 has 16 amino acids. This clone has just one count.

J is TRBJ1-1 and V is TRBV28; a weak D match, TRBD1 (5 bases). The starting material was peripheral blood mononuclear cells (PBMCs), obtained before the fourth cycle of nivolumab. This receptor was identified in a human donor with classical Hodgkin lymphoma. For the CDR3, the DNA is TGTGCCAGCAGTGGGCAATCGGGACCCTTGAACACTGAAGCTTTCTTT. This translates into CASSGQSGPLNTEAFF.